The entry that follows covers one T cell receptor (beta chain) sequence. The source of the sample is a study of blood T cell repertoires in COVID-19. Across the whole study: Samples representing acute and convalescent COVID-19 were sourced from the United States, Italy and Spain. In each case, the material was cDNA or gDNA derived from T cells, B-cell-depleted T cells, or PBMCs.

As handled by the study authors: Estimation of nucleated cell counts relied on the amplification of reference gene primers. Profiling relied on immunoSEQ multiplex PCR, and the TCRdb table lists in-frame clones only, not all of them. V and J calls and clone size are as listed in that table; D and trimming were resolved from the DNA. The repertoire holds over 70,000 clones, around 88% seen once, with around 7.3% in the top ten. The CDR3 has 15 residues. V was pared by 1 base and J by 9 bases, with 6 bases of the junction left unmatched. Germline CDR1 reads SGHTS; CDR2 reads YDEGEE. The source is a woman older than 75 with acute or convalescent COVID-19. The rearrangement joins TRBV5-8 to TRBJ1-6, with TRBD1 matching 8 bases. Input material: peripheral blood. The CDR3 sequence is CASSLYAGGLSPLHF. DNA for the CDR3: TGTGCCAGCAGCTTGTATGCAGGGGGCCTTTCACCCCTCCACTTT.